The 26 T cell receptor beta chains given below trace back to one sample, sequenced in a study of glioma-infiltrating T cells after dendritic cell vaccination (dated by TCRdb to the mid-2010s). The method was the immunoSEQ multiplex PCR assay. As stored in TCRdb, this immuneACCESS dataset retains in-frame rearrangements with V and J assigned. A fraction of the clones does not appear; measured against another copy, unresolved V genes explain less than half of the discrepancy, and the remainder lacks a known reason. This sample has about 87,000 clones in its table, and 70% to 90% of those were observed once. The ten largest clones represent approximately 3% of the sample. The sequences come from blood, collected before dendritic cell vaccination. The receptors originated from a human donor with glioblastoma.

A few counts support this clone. CDR3 bases: TGTGCCAGCAGTAACACAGGGAACTATGGCTACACCTTC. Translating gives CASSNTGNYGYTF. V usage is TRBV28 and J usage is TRBJ1-2, with D possibly being TRBD1 (6 bases). The CDR3 sequence is 13 residues long. Between the trimmed V and J ends, which lost 5 bases and 2 bases, there was a span of 9 bases. Germline V gene lookup returns CDR1 MDHEN and CDR2 SYDVKM.

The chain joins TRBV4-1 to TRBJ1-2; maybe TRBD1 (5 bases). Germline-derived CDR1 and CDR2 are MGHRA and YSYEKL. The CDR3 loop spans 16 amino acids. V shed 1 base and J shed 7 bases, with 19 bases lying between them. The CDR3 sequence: CASSQVLGLLRSGYTF. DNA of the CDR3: TGCGCCAGCAGCCAAGTATTGGGACTGCTCCGCTCTGGCTACACCTTC.

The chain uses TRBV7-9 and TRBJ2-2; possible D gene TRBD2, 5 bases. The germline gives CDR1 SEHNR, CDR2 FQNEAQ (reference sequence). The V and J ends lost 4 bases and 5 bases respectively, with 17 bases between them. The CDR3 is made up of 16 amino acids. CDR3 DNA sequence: TGTGCCAGCAGCTCTCAGCGGCTCCTCCGAACCGGGGAGCTGTTTTTT. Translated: CASSSQRLLRTGELFF.

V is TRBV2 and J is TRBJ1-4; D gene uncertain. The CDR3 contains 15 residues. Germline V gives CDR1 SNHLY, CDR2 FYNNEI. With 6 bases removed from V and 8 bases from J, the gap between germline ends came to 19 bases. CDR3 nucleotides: TGTGCCAGCAGCTTGGTTGCCGGAGGTGACGAAAAACTGTTTTTT. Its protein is CASSLVAGGDEKLFF.

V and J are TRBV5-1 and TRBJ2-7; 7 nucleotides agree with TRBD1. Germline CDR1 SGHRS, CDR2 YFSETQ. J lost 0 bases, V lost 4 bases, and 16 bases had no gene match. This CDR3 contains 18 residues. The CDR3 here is CASSAPRVEAGGSYEQYF. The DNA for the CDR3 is TGCGCCAGCAGCGCGCCCCGCGTTGAGGCAGGGGGCTCCTACGAGCAGTACTTC.

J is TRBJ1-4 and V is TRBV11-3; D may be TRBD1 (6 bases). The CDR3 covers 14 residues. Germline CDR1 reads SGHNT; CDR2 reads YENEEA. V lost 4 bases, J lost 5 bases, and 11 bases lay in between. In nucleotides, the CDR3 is TGTGCCAGCAGCTCCCGACAGGCGAATGAAAAACTGTTTTTT. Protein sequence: CASSSRQANEKLFF. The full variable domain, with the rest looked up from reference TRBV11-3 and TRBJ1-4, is EAGVVQSPRYKIIEKKQPVAFWCNPISGHNTLYWYLQNLGQGPELLIRYENEEAVDDSQLPKDRFSAERLKGVDSTLKIQPAELGDSAVYLCASSSRQANEKLFFGSGTQLSVL.

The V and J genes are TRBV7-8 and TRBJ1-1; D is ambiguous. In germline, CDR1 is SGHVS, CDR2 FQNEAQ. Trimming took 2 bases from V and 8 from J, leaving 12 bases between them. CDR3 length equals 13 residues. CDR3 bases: TGTGCCAGCAGCTTATCAGCGCTTGGCGAAGCTTTCTTT. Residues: CASSLSALGEAFF.

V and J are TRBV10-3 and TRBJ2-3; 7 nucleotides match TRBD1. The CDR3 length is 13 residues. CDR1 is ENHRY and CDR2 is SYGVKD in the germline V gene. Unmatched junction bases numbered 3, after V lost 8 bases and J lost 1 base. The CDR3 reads CAILGTGTDTQYF. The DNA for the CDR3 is TGTGCCATCCTCGGGACAGGCACAGATACGCAGTATTTT.

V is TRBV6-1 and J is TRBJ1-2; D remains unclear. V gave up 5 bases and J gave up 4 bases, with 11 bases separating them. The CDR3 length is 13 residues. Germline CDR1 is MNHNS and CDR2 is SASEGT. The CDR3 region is CASSKTHRYGYTF. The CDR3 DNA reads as TGTGCCAGCAGTAAGACACATCGCTATGGCTACACCTTC.

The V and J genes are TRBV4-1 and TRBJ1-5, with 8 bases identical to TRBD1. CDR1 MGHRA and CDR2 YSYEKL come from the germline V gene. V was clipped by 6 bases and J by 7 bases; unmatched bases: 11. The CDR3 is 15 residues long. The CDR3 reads CASSRQGFLGQPQHF. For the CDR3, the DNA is TGCGCCAGCAGTCGACAGGGGTTTCTCGGACAGCCCCAGCATTTT.

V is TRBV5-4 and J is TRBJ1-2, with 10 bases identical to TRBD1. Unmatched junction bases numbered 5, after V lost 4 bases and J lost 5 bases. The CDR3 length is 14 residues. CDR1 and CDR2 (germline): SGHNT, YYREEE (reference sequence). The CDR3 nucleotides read TGTGCCAGCAGCCTACTGGACAGGGGGTATGGCTACACCTTC. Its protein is CASSLLDRGYGYTF.

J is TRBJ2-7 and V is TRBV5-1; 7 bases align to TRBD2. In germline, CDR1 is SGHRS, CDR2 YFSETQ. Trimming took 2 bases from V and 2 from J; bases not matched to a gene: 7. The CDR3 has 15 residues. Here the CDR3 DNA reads TGCGCCAGCAGCTTCGCCACTAGCGCAACCTACGAGCAGTACTTC. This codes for CASSFATSATYEQYF.

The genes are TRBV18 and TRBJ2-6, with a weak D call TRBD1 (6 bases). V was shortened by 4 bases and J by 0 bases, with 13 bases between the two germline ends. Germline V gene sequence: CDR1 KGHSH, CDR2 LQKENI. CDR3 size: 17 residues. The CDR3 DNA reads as TGTGCCAGCTCACGCGACAGGATCGCCTCTGGGGCCAACGTCCTGACTTTC. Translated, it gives CASSRDRIASGANVLTF.

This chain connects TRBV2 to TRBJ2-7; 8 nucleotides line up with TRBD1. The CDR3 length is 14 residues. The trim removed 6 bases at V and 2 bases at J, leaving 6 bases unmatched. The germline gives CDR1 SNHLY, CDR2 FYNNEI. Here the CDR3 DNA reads TGTGCCAGCAGGAGGACAGGGTCCACCTACGAGCAGTACTTC. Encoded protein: CASRRTGSTYEQYF.

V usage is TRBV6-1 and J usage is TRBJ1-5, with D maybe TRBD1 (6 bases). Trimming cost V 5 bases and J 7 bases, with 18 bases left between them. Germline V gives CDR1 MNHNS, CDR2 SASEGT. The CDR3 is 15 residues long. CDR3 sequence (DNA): TGTGCCAGCAGTCCCTATCCAGGGGAGGGACAGCCCCAGCATTTT. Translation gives CASSPYPGEGQPQHF.

CDR3 sequence (DNA): TGTGCCAGCTCAGCGGACAGACTTAACTATGGCTACACCTTC. Translating gives CASSADRLNYGYTF. This chain links TRBV18 with TRBJ1-2; D might be TRBD1 (6 bases). V was cut by 5 bases and J by 1 base, with 11 bases left in between. The CDR3 contains 14 residues. From germline, CDR1 is KGHSH and CDR2 LQKENI.

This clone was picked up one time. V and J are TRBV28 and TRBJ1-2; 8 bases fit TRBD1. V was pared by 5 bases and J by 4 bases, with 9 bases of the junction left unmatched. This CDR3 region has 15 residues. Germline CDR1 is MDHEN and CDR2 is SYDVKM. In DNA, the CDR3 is TGTGCCAGCAGTAACCCCAGGGGGCGGAGCTATGGCTACACCTTC. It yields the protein CASSNPRGRSYGYTF.

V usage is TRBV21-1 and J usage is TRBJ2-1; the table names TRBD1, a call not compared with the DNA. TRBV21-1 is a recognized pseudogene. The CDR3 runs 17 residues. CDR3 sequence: CASHRPSLRGSYNEQFF. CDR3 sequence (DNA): TGTGCCAGCCATCGCCCCTCCCTCAGGGGCTCCTACAATGAGCAGTTCTTC.

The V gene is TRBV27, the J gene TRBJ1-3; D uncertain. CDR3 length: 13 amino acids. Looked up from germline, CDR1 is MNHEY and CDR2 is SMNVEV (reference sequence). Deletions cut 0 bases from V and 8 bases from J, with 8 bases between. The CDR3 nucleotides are TGTGCCAGCAGTTTATCCCCCGGAGACACCATATATTTT. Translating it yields CASSLSPGDTIYF.

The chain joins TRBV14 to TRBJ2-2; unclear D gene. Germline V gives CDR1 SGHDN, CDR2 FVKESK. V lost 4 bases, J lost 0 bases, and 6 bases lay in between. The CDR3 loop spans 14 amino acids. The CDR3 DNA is TGTGCCAGCAGCCTAGTCGCGAACACCGGGGAGCTGTTTTTT. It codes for CASSLVANTGELFF.

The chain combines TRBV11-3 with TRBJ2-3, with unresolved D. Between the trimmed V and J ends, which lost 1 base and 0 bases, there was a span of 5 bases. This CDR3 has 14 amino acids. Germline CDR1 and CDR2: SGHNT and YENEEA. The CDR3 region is CASSLAGSTDTQYF. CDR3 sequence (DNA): TGTGCCAGCAGCTTAGCCGGGAGCACAGATACGCAGTATTTT.

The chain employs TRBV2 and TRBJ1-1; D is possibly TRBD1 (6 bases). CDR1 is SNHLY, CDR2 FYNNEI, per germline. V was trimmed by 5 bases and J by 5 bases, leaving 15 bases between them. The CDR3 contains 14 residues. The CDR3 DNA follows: TGTGCCAGCAGTCCACAGGGAAGAGGGACTGAAGCTTTCTTT. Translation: CASSPQGRGTEAFF.

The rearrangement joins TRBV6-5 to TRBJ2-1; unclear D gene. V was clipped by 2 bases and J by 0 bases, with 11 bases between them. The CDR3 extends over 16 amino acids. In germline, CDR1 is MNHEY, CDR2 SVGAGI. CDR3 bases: TGTGCCAGCAGTTACGAGCCCCTGAGCTCCTACAATGAGCAGTTCTTC. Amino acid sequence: CASSYEPLSSYNEQFF.

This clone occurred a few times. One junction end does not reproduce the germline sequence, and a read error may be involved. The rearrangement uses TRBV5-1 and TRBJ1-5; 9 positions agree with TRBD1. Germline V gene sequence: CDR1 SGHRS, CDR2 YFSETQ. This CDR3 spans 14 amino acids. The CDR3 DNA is TGTGCCAGCAGCTTGGGACAGGGAGGACAGCCCCAGCATTTT. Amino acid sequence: CASSLGQGGQPQHF. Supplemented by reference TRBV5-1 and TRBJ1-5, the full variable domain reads KAGVTQTPRYLIKTRGQQVTLSCSPISGHRSVSWYQQTPGQGLQFLFEYFSETQRNKGNFPGRFSGRQFSNSRSEMNVSTLELGDSALYLCASSLGQGGQPQHFGDGTRLSIL.

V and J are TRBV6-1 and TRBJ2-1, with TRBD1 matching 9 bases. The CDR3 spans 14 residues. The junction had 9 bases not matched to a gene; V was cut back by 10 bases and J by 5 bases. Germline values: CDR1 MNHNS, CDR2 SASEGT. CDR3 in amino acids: CATRTGGLDNEQFF. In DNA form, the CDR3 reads TGTGCCACCCGAACAGGGGGCTTGGACAATGAGCAGTTCTTC.

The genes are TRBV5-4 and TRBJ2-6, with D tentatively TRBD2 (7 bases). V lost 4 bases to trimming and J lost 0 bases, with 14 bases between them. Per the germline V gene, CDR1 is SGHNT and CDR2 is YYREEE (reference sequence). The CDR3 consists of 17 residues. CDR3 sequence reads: CASSGGGVLSGANVLTF. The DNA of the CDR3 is TGTGCCAGCAGCGGAGGGGGGGTACTCTCTGGGGCCAACGTCCTGACTTTC.